These T cell receptor beta chains were read from a single sample in a study of blood T cell repertoires in COVID-19. The table came from immunoSEQ multiplex PCR; TCRdb's copy has only in-frame clones and leaves some out. The sample consists of 250,000 to 350,000 clones, about 90% of them appearing once. The material sequenced was peripheral blood. The receptor source for this set is a woman aged 45-59 years with COVID-19, enrolled during active disease. Both conserved end residues are part of each CDR3. The order of the fields is V gene, J gene, CDR3 protein.

>TRBV10-3|TRBJ2-7
CASTYRDGAYEQYF
>TRBV7-2|TRBJ1-4
CASSLAGALNEKLFF
>TRBV19|TRBJ1-1
CASTAGQGAHTEAFF
>TRBV18|TRBJ1-5
CASSRGGWRNQPQHF
>TRBV6-5|TRBJ1-1
CASSYGGAFSNEAFF
>TRBV5-5|TRBJ1-5
CASSLDRVNQPQHF
>TRBV19|TRBJ1-1
CASSPSLVWTEAFF
>TRBV6-5|TRBJ2-7
CASSGTGASYEQYF
>TRBV3-1/TRBV3-2|TRBJ1-2
CASSQTPSGATLGYTF
>TRBV19|TRBJ2-2
CASSWGQGASGELFF
>TRBV27|TRBJ1-1
CASSEDRGLGTAFF
>TRBV5-1|TRBJ1-5
CASSLHRARPQHF
>TRBV6-5|TRBJ1-1
CASSHRQGVNTEAFF
>TRBV24-1|TRBJ2-5
CATRSDRQETQYF
>TRBV5-1|TRBJ1-4
CASSLTGLEKLFF
>TRBV5-1|TRBJ1-3
CASSAGQSSGNTIYF
>TRBV11-3|TRBJ2-7
CASSLGPDSTVYEQYF
>TRBV7-9|TRBJ2-1
CASSVNPGALINEQFF
>TRBV19|TRBJ2-7
CASAQGQPYEQYF
>TRBV27|TRBJ2-2
CASSLRQGSAGELFF
>TRBV18|TRBJ2-5
CASSPTTGGFQTQYF
>TRBV6-5|TRBJ1-5
CASTTGFHQPQHF
>TRBV9|TRBJ2-7
CASSPEGGLYEQYF
>TRBV19|TRBJ1-5
CASSVQGLGQPQHF
>TRBV24-1|TRBJ1-2
CATSDRGYGYTF
>TRBV5-6|TRBJ2-3
CASSLRTSGRADTQYF
>TRBV9|TRBJ2-3
CASSVASGRTSDTQYF
>TRBV7-2|TRBJ2-7
CASSLAGRAYEQYF
>TRBV4-2|TRBJ2-2
CASSHQPALEGTGELFF
>TRBV9|TRBJ2-1
CASSVATSGRYGYNEQFF
>TRBV29-1|TRBJ2-2
CSVLGQGRNTGELFF
>TRBV7-8|TRBJ2-2
CASSLTRSSGNTGELFF
>TRBV7-8|TRBJ2-3
CASSRTSAKEYF
>TRBV6-1|TRBJ2-7
CASSDVSGRGDEQYF
>TRBV5-4|TRBJ2-5
CASSPDIQETQYF
>TRBV6-4|TRBJ2-7
CASLWGGSPCEQYF
>TRBV15|TRBJ2-1
CATSRDRNSGYNEQFF
>TRBV27|TRBJ1-1
CASSLWAREGTEAFF
>TRBV12-3/TRBV12-4|TRBJ1-1
CASSYRVTEAFF
>TRBV5-1|TRBJ2-3
CASSLSGGGTDTQYF
>TRBV5-1|TRBJ2-1
CASSLSQGASYNEQFF
>TRBV6-5|TRBJ1-5
CASSYYRPRGNQPQHF
>TRBV5-4|TRBJ2-5
CASSRQGSETQYF
>TRBV5-1|TRBJ2-6
CASHSIRGSGSGANVLTF
>TRBV18|TRBJ1-2
CASSPGTGGSNYGYTF
>TRBV5-1|TRBJ2-7
CASSLVLSGSFDEQYF
>TRBV5-1|TRBJ1-2
CASSLGADLSGYTF
>TRBV28|TRBJ2-1
CASSLGKEGLAGGLEFF
>TRBV9|TRBJ1-2
CASSVGGTGRYGYTF
>TRBV19|TRBJ2-3
CASSTPQGSTDTQYF
>TRBV21-1|TRBJ1-5
CASSKGRGDRAGRAGWGVRQPQHF
>TRBV3-1/TRBV3-2|TRBJ1-1
CASSQDATVNTEAFF
>TRBV9|TRBJ2-7
CASSAGQGRPGYEQYF
>TRBV19|TRBJ2-3
CATRLASTDTQYF
>TRBV29-1|TRBJ1-4
CSARLGTTNEKLFF